Listed below are T cell receptor beta chains from one sample, sequenced in a study of blood T cell repertoires in COVID-19. Sequencing was performed with immunoSEQ multiplex PCR; in TCRdb, only in-frame clones are kept and a portion is missing. The table lists around 280,000 clones, around nine tenths of them singletons, with approximately 5.7% in the top ten. The sequenced material came from PBMCs or T cells enriched from blood (not recorded which). The source is a woman between 40 and 50 years old who had recovered from COVID-19. The CDR3 runs from the conserved cysteine through the conserved F or W. D genes are given only for firm matches. Clone size is stated in some rows and not others, as once, few, many or a class when expanded.

D gene,J gene,V gene,clone size,CDR3 DNA,CDR3 protein
TRBD2,TRBJ2-2,TRBV9,NA,TGTGCCAGCAGCTCGAGACCCTTACTAGCGGGAGGGCTCTCCGGGGAGCTGTTTTTT,CASSSRPLLAGGLSGELFF
NA,TRBJ2-3,TRBV28,once,TGTGCCAGCAGAATGGGGGGCGGGAGTGGTGAATCAGATACGCAGTATTTT,CASRMGGGSGESDTQYF
NA,TRBJ2-1,TRBV29-1,NA,TGCAGCGTTGTACCCAACGTTGGGACAATTAGCAATGAGCAGTTCTTC,CSVVPNVGTISNEQFF
TRBD1,TRBJ2-7,TRBV3-1/TRBV3-2,NA,TGTGCCAGCAGCCAAGGCGCCAGGGGGCGCGGGGAGCAGTACTTC,CASSQGARGRGEQYF
TRBD1,TRBJ2-5,TRBV25-1,NA,TGTGCCAGCACGACGACGGGGACAGTAGTCGGGTGTGAGACCCAGTACTTC,CASTTTGTVVGCETQYF
NA,TRBJ2-3,TRBV7-6,NA,TGTGCCAGCAGCTTAAGGGGTAGCCCAGGGGATACGCAGTATTTT,CASSLRGSPGDTQYF
TRBD1,TRBJ1-2,TRBV9,NA,TGTGCCAGCAGCCCTAACAGGGGGCTCGGCTACACCTTC,CASSPNRGLGYTF
NA,TRBJ2-7,TRBV7-2,NA,TGTGCCAGCAGCTTATCTCCGGGGTACTACGAGCAGTACTTC,CASSLSPGYYEQYF
NA,TRBJ1-1,TRBV5-1,NA,TGCGCCAGCACCGACCTTGGAGGGTCGGACACTGAAGCTTTCTTT,CASTDLGGSDTEAFF
TRBD2,TRBJ2-7,TRBV7-2,NA,TGTGCCAGCAGCTTAGGGACTAGCGGGAGTTACGAGCAGTACTTC,CASSLGTSGSYEQYF